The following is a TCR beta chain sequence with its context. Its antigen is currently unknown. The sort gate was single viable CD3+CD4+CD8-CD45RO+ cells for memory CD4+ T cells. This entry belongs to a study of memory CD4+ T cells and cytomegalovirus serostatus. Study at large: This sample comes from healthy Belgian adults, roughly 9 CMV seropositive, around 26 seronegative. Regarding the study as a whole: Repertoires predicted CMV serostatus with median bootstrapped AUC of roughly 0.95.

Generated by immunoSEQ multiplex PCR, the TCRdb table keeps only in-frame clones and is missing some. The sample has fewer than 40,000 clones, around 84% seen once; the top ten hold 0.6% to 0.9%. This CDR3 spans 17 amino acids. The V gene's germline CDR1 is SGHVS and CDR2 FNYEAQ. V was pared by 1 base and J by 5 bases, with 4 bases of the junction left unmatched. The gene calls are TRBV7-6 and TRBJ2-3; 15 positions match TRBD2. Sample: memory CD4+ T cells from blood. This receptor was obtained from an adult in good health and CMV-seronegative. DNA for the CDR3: TGTGCCAGCAGCTTAGTGGGGACTAGCGGGGGGAGAGATACGCAGTATTTT. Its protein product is CASSLVGTSGGRDTQYF.